This T cell receptor (beta chain) was sequenced during a study of T cell repertoires in cytomegalovirus infection. Overall study context: Shared public TCR beta signatures pointed to both CMV infection and a matching HLA type.

As regards this clonotype: Its specificity is not known.

Overall study findings and caveats: HLA-C-restricted CMV-specific TCR beta clonotypes were dominant in the ex vivo response.

Germline values: CDR1 SGHTA, CDR2 FQGTGA. This CDR3 region has 13 residues. The J segment lost 5 bases and the V segment lost 5 bases, leaving 4 bases of the junction unmatched. TCRdb redid the calling of the reads with MiXCR, one entry per CDR3 protein. Altogether fewer than 350,000 distinct CDR3 sequences are present, just under 30% being singletons, with the ten largest covering 15% to 25%. This TCR came from a human donor in good health (CMV status not recorded). Some clones in this sample may be carry-over from other donors' samples. Source: cultured PBMCs, taken from culture after CMV antigen stimulation. This sequence joins TRBV7-3 and TRBJ2-7; TRBD1 matches at 9 bases. The CDR3: CASSRDRENEQYF. CDR3 DNA: TGTGCCAGCAGCCGGGACAGGGAGAACGAGCAGTACTTC.